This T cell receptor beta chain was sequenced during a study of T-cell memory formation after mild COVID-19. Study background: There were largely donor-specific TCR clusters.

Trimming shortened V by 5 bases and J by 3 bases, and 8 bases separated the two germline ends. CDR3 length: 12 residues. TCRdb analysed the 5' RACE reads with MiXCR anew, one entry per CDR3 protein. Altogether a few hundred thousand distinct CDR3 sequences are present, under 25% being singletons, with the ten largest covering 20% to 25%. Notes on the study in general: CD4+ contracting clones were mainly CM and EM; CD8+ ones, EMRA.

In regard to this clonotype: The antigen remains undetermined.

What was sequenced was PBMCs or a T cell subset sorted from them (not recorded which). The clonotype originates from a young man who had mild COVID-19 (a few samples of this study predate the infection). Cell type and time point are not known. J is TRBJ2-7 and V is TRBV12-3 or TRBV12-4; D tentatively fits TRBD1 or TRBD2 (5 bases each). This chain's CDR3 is CASSTGGYEQYV. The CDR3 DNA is TGTGCCAGCAGTACTGGGGGCTACGAGCAGTACGTC.